Listed here is a single T cell receptor beta chain. Per the germline V gene, CDR1 is LGHNA and CDR2 is YSLEER. This CDR3 comprises 14 residues. V shed 4 bases and J shed 5 bases, with 11 bases lying between them. Generated by immunoSEQ multiplex PCR, the TCRdb table keeps only in-frame clones and is missing some. The table includes some 33,000 clones, around 95% detected once. This entry belongs to a study of T cell clones after liver transplantation. Study background: Samples came pre-transplant, pre-randomization before withdrawal, and post-randomization after withdrawal ended.

The sequences come from CD8+ T cells from blood, collected 12 months after liver transplant. The chain employs TRBV4-3 and TRBJ2-2; D tentatively fits TRBD1 or TRBD2 (5 bases each). The receptor's source is a human patient who received a liver transplant. The graft donor may account for some of the T cells. The CDR3 DNA is TGCGCCAGCAGCCTAATTGGGGGAACCGGGGAGCTGTTTTTT. Amino acids: CASSLIGGTGELFF.